Reported below is one TCR beta chain. The antigen remains undetermined. Germline V gene sequence: CDR1 SGDLS, CDR2 YYNGEE. This CDR3 is built from 15 residues. V lost 0 bases and J lost 2, with 10 bases in between. The entry originates in a study of blood T cells in healthy people across ages. Study-wide points: Those diversity estimates obtained from one million T cells were thought to be underestimates. Across samples, TCR beta diversity tracked strongly with naive T cell percentage.

Primers used in a second PCR of roughly 7 to 11 cycles were a sample-barcoded 5' primer and a J-beta primer mix. From the 5' RACE reads, TCRdb called clonotypes with MiXCR, one entry per CDR3 protein. The table shows 780,000 or so distinct CDR3 sequences, with less than 70% occurring only once. The rearrangement links TRBV9 to TRBJ2-3, with D perhaps matching TRBD1 (5 bases). Input material: blood. The sequence came from a man older than 75 in good health. CDR3 bases: TGTGCCAGCAGCGTAGGACAGCGACTCACAGATACGCAGTATTTT. Its translation is CASSVGQRLTDTQYF.